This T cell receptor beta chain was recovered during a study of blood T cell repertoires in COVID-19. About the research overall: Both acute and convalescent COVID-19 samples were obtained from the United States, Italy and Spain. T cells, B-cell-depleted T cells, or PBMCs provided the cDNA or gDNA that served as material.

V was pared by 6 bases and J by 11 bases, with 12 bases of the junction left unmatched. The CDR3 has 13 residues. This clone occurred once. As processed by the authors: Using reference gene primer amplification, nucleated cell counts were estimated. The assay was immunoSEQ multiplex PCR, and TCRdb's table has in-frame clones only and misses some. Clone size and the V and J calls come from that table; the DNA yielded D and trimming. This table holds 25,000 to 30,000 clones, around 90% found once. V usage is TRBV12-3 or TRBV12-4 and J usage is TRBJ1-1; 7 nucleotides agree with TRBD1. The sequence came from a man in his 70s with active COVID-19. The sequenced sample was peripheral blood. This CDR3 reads CASSRDSHESAFF. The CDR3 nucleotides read TGTGCCAGCAGCCGGGACAGCCATGAATCGGCTTTCTTT.